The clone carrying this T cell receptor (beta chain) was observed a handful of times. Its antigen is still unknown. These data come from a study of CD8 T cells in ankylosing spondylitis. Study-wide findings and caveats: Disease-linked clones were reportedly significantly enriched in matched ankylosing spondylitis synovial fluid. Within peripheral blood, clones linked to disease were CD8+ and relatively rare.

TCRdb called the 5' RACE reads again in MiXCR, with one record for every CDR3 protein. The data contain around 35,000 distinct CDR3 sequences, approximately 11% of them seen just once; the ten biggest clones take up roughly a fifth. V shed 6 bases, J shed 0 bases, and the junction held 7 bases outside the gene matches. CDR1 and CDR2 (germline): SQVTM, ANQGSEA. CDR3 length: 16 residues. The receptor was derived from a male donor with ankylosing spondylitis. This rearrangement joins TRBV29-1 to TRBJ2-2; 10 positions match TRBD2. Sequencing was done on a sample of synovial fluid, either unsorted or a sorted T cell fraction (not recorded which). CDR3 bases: TGCAGCGTCGAGCTTGGACTAGCGGCGAACACCGGGGAGCTGTTTTTT. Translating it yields CSVELGLAANTGELFF.